One and the same sample provided the 14 T cell receptor beta chains below, sequenced in a study of Graves' ophthalmopathy and Graves' hyperthyroidism. For repertoire sequencing, the TCR beta CDR3 regions were amplified from RNA transcripts. HTBI primers were employed in first-round RT-PCR, then a second-round multiplex PCR followed. Each CDR3 protein gets one entry after TCRdb re-called the multiplex PCR reads with MiXCR. The table lists 560,000 or so distinct CDR3 sequences, about two fifths of them singletons. The sequenced material came from peripheral blood or thyroid tissue (not recorded which). The receptors derive from an adult man with Graves' hyperthyroidism.

This clonotype came up many times. The gene calls are TRBV20-1 and TRBJ2-2, with 8 bases fitting TRBD1. Germline loops: CDR1 DFQATT, CDR2 SNEGSKA (reference sequence). The CDR3 loop spans 13 amino acids. Trimming cost V 2 bases and J 6 bases; bases outside gene matches: 2. CDR3: CSARLDRAGELFF. The CDR3 DNA reads as TGCAGTGCTAGACTGGACAGGGCCGGGGAGCTGTTTTTT.

This clonotype was recorded many times. Written as DNA, the CDR3 is TGTGCCAGCAAATGGACAGGGGCCACTAATGAAAAACTGTTTTTT. Translating gives CASKWTGATNEKLFF. The chain uses TRBV2 and TRBJ1-4, with TRBD1 identical over 9 bases. Germline V gene lookup returns CDR1 SNHLY and CDR2 FYNNEI. CDR3 length: 15 amino acids. Unmatched junction bases numbered 5, after V lost 7 bases and J lost 2 bases.

This clonotype was seen at least ten times. The chain joins TRBV28 to TRBJ1-5, with 9 bases identical to TRBD1. V lost 6 bases to trimming and J lost 4 bases; unmatched junction nucleotides: 4. The length of the CDR3 is 14 residues. Germline V CDR1 and CDR2: MDHEN, SYDVKM. The CDR3 coding sequence is TGTGCCAGCAGGGACAGGGGTTTGAATCAGCCCCAGCATTTT. Its translation is CASRDRGLNQPQHF.

The table lists this clonotype with many counts. The rearrangement uses TRBV4-1 and TRBJ2-2; D possibly uses TRBD1 or TRBD2 (5 bases each). CDR1 and CDR2 (germline): MGHRA, YSYEKL. The germline V and J ends were trimmed by 1 base and 9 bases, with 12 bases remaining between them. The CDR3 extends over 14 amino acids. The CDR3 is CASSQGRGDWELFF. In nucleotides, the CDR3 is TGCGCCAGCAGCCAAGGACGAGGGGATTGGGAGCTGTTTTTT.

The CDR3 loop reads CASSYTGQGMQEQYF. CDR3 nucleotide sequence: TGTGCCAGCAGTTACACGGGACAGGGAATGCAGGAGCAGTACTTC. The chain is built from TRBV11-1 and TRBJ2-7, with 9 nucleotides matching TRBD1. Trimming removed 6 bases from V and 7 bases from J; junction bases left unmatched: 13. This CDR3 is built from 15 residues. CDR1 and CDR2 from the germline V gene are SGHAT and FQDESV (reference sequence).

For this clonotype: A much larger clone differs from this one at a single base, so this may be a read error. No conserved phenylalanine or tryptophan is present at the end of the CDR3, so a read error is the likely explanation. V and J are TRBV29-1 and TRBJ1-1; the D gene is possibly TRBD1 (6 bases). This CDR3 is built from 13 residues. V lost 4 bases and J 1 base, leaving 10 bases between the germline ends. In germline, CDR1 is SQVTM, CDR2 ANQGSEA. The CDR3 protein is CSVGRGQNTEAFL. CDR3 coding DNA: TGCAGCGTTGGTCGGGGGCAGAACACTGAAGCTTTCTTG.

This chain joins TRBV6-6 and TRBJ1-5, with a possible D match to TRBD1 (5 bases). With 2 bases removed from V and 5 bases from J, the gap between germline ends came to 16 bases. Germline V gene lookup returns CDR1 MNHNY and CDR2 SVGAGI (reference sequence). The CDR3 runs 16 residues. The chain's CDR3 is CASSYIGHRSDQPQHF. The CDR3 DNA follows: TGTGCCAGCAGTTACATAGGACACAGGAGCGATCAGCCCCAGCATTTT.

The rearrangement links TRBV7-9 to TRBJ2-7; 8 bases line up with TRBD2. The DNA matches TRBJ2-1 better at its end, which makes the J call doubtful. The germline gives CDR1 SEHNR, CDR2 FQNEAQ (reference sequence). CDR3 length equals 15 residues. CDR3 in amino acids: CASSHTSGTYNEQFF. DNA of the CDR3: TGTGCCAGCAGCCATACTAGCGGAACTTACAATGAGCAGTTCTTC.

V is TRBV20-1 and J is TRBJ2-5; 9 positions match TRBD1. Germline V gene sequence: CDR1 DFQATT, CDR2 SNEGSKA (reference sequence). Germline trimming cut 3 bases from V and 3 bases from J; bases unmatched to any gene: 2. The CDR3 loop spans 13 amino acids. The CDR3 protein is CSASWTGEETQYF. The DNA for the CDR3 is TGCAGTGCTAGTTGGACAGGGGAAGAGACCCAGTACTTC.

This chain joins TRBV19 and TRBJ1-1; TRBD1 matches 10 bases. There are 14 residues in the CDR3. Per germline, CDR1 LNHDA and CDR2 SQIVND (reference sequence). V lost 5 bases to trimming and J lost 4 bases; unmatched junction nucleotides: 4. As DNA, the CDR3 is TGTGCCAGTAGTGAAGGGACAGGGGCCACTGAAGCTTTCTTT. This translates into CASSEGTGATEAFF.

The V gene is TRBV28, the J gene TRBJ1-6; D perhaps matches TRBD1 (5 bases). The germline V gene has CDR1 MDHEN and CDR2 SYDVKM. V dropped 4 bases and J dropped 9 bases, with 13 bases sitting between them. There are 14 residues in the CDR3. CDR3 coding DNA: TGTGCCAGCAGTTCCGGGACGGTTAGTTCACCCCTCCACTTT. Translation gives CASSSGTVSSPLHF.

This clonotype was seen a few times. The genes are TRBV2 and TRBJ2-7, with 10 bases identical to TRBD1. The J call may not be correct, given that the DNA end is closer to TRBJ2-1. This CDR3 is built from 15 residues. Germline V gives CDR1 SNHLY, CDR2 FYNNEI. The CDR3 DNA is TGTGCCAGCAGTCAGGGACAGGGGAACTACAATGAGCAGTTCTTC. This encodes CASSQGQGNYNEQFF.

In its sample, this clonotype was seen many times. V is TRBV12-3 or TRBV12-4 and J is TRBJ2-5, with 10 bases fitting TRBD1. The trim removed 5 bases at V and 7 bases at J, leaving 10 bases unmatched. CDR3 length equals 15 residues. The CDR3 protein is CASSPRDRGQVTQYF. In nucleotides, the CDR3 is TGTGCCAGCAGTCCCCGGGACAGGGGACAGGTGACCCAGTACTTC.

J is TRBJ1-3 and V is TRBV10-3; D uncertain. V gave up 4 bases and J gave up 7 bases, with 11 bases separating them. The CDR3 loop spans 13 amino acids. Germline V gene data show CDR1 as ENHRY and CDR2 as SYGVKD. This CDR3 reads CAISASDGNTIYF. For the CDR3, the DNA is TGTGCCATCAGTGCTTCCGACGGGAACACCATATATTTT.